Sequencing of this T cell receptor beta chain was carried out in a study of blood T cell repertoires in COVID-19. As for the study in general: Spain, Italy and the United States supplied samples that represented acute and convalescent COVID-19. T cells, B-cell-depleted T cells, or PBMCs supplied cDNA or gDNA.

How the authors handled the data: Estimates of nucleated cell counts were drawn from the amplification of reference gene primers. Data came from immunoSEQ multiplex PCR; TCRdb stores just in-frame clones and leaves some out. V and J calls and clone size are those listed in that table; D and trimming were worked out from the DNA. This table holds 50,000 to 65,000 clones, around 86% found once. Trimming removed 5 bases from V and 4 bases from J; junction bases left unmatched: 4. This CDR3 has 13 residues. Germline V gene sequence: CDR1 SGHNT, CDR2 YENEEA. The clonotype originates from a human donor in a cohort sampled during active COVID-19. Material: peripheral blood. The rearrangement uses TRBV11-3 and TRBJ2-5, with 7 bases fitting TRBD1. This CDR3 reads CASSRQGPETQYF. The CDR3 bases are TGTGCCAGCAGCAGACAGGGTCCAGAGACCCAGTACTTC. Full variable domain (remainder filled in from reference TRBV11-3 and TRBJ2-5): EAGVVQSPRYKIIEKKQPVAFWCNPISGHNTLYWYLQNLGQGPELLIRYENEEAVDDSQLPKDRFSAERLKGVDSTLKIQPAELGDSAVYLCASSRQGPETQYFGPGTRLLVL.